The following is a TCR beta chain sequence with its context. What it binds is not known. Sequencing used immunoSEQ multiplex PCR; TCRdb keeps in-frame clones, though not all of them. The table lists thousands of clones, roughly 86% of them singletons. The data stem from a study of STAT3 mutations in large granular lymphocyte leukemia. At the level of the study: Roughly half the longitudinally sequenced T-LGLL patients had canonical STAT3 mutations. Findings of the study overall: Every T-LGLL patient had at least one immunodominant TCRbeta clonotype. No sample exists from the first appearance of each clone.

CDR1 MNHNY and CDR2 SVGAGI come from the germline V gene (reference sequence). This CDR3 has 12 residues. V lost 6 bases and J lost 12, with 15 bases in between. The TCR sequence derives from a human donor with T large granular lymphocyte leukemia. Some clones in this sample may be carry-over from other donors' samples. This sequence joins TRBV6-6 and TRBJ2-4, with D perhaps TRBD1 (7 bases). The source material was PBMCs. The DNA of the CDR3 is TGTGCCAGCAGGTCAGGGGGAGGTGGTCAGTACTTC. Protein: CASRSGGGGQYF.